This T cell receptor beta chain was identified in a study of control samples from healthy donors and cancer patients. The V gene's germline CDR1 is MDHEN and CDR2 SYDVKM. CDR3 length: 11 amino acids. Of note for this clone: At one end the junction does not follow the germline gene, possibly because of a read error.

The repertoire was sequenced with immunoSEQ multiplex PCR; TCRdb's copy has only in-frame clones and lacks some. The sample yields about 96,000 clones, more than 85% seen once. The receptor was isolated from a young man in good health. The sequenced material came from blood. The V gene is TRBV28, the J gene TRBJ2-7; no definite D call. The CDR3 nucleotides are TGTGCCAGCAGCTCTTTCGGCGAGCGGTACTTC. It translates to CASSSFGERYF.